The sequence of this T cell receptor beta chain was determined in a study of radiotherapy plus CTLA-4 blockade in lung cancer. Profiled with immunoSEQ multiplex PCR; TCRdb holds only in-frame clones, not every one. The repertoire includes roughly 15,000 clones, 72% of them detected once, and about 53% sits in the top ten. The germline V gene encodes CDR1 SGHNT and CDR2 YYREEE (reference sequence). J was trimmed by 5 bases and V by 4 bases; bases with no gene match: 3. This CDR3 is 13 amino acids long. This clone was seen only once. Chemo-refractory metastatic non-small-cell lung cancer patients received focal radiation with ipilimumab CTLA-4 blockade.

This specimen was peripheral blood, taken from a patient treated with radiotherapy plus ipilimumab. The TCR comes from a human donor with non-small cell lung cancer whose response to radiotherapy plus ipilimumab could not be evaluated. This chain connects TRBV5-4 to TRBJ2-7, with 10 bases lining up with TRBD1. The CDR3 loop reads CASSMTGGDEQYF. The CDR3 region has the DNA TGTGCCAGCAGCATGACAGGGGGCGACGAGCAGTACTTC.